Presented here are 6 T cell receptor beta chains from one specimen sequenced in a study of blood T cell repertoires in COVID-19. Profiling relied on immunoSEQ multiplex PCR, and the TCRdb table lists in-frame clones only, not all of them. The sample has roughly 340,000 clones; around 91% are singletons. Material: peripheral blood. The receptors derive from a woman aged 18-29 years who had recovered from COVID-19.

The chain joins TRBV30 to TRBJ1-2; weak D call: TRBD1 (5 bases). The ends were cut back, 0 bases at V and 6 bases at J, with 14 bases in the middle. The CDR3 has 14 amino acids. The germline V gene encodes CDR1 GTSNPN and CDR2 SVGIG (reference sequence). The CDR3 loop is CAWSVISTVNGYTF. The CDR3 DNA reads TGTGCCTGGAGTGTGATATCGACAGTGAATGGCTACACCTTC.

V gene TRBV29-1 combines with J gene TRBJ1-4, with a possible D match to TRBD1 (5 bases). CDR3 size: 13 residues. Germline CDR1 SQVTM, CDR2 ANQGSEA. Between the trimmed V and J ends, which lost 6 bases and 7 bases, there was a span of 15 bases. The CDR3 region is CSVSRGFREKLFF. The CDR3 nucleotides read TGCAGCGTCTCCCGGGGGTTTCGTGAAAAACTGTTTTTT.

This clone has only one observation. This rearrangement joins TRBV20-1 to TRBJ2-1; D not resolved. The ends were cut back, 6 bases at V and 5 bases at J, with 8 bases in the middle. The CDR3 has 11 amino acids. Germline CDR1 DFQATT, CDR2 SNEGSKA (reference sequence). This CDR3 reads CSAREDNEQFF. The CDR3 DNA reads as TGCAGTGCCCGAGAGGACAATGAGCAGTTCTTC.

The chain employs TRBV29-1 and TRBJ1-1; D possibly corresponds to TRBD1 (6 bases). The germline V gene encodes CDR1 SQVTM and CDR2 ANQGSEA. The CDR3 loop spans 14 amino acids. Trimming left V 4 bases short and J 0 bases short, with 12 bases between. The CDR3 loop is CSVVGQYMNTEAFF. CDR3 DNA sequence: TGCAGCGTTGTAGGACAGTACATGAACACTGAAGCTTTCTTT.

The V and J genes are TRBV7-9 and TRBJ2-1, with 9 bases identical to TRBD2. The CDR3 covers 16 residues. Germline V CDR1 and CDR2: SEHNR, FQNEAQ (reference sequence). J lost 10 bases, V lost 5 bases, and 15 bases had no gene match. The CDR3 sequence: CASSGPSSGIRSEQFF. CDR3 sequence (DNA): TGTGCCAGCAGCGGGCCCTCTAGCGGGATTCGGTCGGAGCAGTTCTTC.

This clone is a singleton in its sample. The chain carries TRBV4-3 and TRBJ1-5, with no clear D. V was pared by 1 base and J by 5 bases, with 18 bases between. This CDR3 comprises 17 residues. The germline CDR1 and CDR2 sequences are LGHNA and YSLEER. CDR3 DNA sequence: TGCGCCAGCAGCCAAGCCGAATGGGAGGGCGTGTATCAGCCCCAGCATTTT. The encoded protein is CASSQAEWEGVYQPQHF.